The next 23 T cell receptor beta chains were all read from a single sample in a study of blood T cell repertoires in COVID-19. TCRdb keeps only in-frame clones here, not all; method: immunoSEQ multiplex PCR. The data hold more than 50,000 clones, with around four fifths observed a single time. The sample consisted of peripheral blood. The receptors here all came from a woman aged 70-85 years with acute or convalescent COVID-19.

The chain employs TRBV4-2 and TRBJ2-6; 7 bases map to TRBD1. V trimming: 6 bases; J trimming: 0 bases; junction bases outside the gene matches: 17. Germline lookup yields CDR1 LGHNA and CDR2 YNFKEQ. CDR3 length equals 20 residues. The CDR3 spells CASRTLTGQAPHSGANVLTF. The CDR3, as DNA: TGTGCCAGCAGGACTCTTACCGGACAGGCCCCTCACTCTGGGGCCAACGTCCTGACTTTC.

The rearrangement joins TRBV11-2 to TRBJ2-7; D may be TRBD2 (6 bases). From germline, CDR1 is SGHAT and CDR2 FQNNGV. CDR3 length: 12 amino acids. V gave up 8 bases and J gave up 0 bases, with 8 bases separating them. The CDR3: CASRESSYEQYV. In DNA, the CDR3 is TGTGCCAGCCGGGAGAGCTCCTACGAGCAGTACGTC.

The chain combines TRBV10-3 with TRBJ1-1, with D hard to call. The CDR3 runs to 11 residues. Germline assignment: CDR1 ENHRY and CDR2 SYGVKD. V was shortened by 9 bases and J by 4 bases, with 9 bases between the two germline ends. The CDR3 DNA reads TGTGCCATTGTACGGGGCACTGAAGCTTTCTTT. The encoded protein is CAIVRGTEAFF.

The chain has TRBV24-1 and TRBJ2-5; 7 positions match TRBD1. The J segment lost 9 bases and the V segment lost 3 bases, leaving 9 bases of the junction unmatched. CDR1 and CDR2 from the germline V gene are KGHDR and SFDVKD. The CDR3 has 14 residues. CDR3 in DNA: TGTGCCACCAGTGATATTGAGACAGGGCGCCCCCAGTACTTC. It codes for CATSDIETGRPQYF.

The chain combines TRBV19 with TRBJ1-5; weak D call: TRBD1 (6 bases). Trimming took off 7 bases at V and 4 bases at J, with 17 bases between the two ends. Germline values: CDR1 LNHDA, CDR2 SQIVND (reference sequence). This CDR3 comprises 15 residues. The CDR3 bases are TGTGCCAGTACTAGGCAGGGGTCCGTTAATCAGCCCCAGCATTTT. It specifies CASTRQGSVNQPQHF.

The DNA for the CDR3 is TGTGCCACCAGTGACCCGGGACAGGGGGCGTATGGCTACACCTTC. This sequence encodes CATSDPGQGAYGYTF. V is TRBV24-1 and J is TRBJ1-2; 12 nucleotides match TRBD1. CDR1 and CDR2 (germline): KGHDR, SFDVKD. V was pared by 4 bases and J by 5 bases, with 4 bases of the junction left unmatched. The CDR3 totals 15 residues.

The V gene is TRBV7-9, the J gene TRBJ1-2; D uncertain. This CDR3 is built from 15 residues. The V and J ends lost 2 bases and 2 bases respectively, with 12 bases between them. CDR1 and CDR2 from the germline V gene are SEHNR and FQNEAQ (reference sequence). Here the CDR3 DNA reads TGTGCCAGCAGCTTATATAGTATATCGAACTATGGCTACACCTTC. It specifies CASSLYSISNYGYTF. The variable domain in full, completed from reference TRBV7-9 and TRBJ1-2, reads DTGVSQNPRHKITKRGQNVTFRCDPISEHNRLYWYRQTLGQGPEFLTYFQNEAQLEKSRLLSDRFSAERPKGSFSTLEIQRTEQGDSAMYLCASSLYSISNYGYTFGSGTRLTVV.

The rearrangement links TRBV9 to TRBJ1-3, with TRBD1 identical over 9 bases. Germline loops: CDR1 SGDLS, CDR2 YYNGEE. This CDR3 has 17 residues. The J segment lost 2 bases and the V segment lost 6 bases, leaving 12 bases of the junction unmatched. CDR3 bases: TGTGCCAGCACCCGCCGTCCGGGACAGGGAGCTGGAAACACCATATATTTT. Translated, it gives CASTRRPGQGAGNTIYF.

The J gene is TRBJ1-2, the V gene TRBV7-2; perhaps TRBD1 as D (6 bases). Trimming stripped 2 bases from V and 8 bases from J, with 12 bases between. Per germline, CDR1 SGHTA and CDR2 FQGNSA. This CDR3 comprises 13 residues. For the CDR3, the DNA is TGTGCCAGCAGCTTACAGGGGATTGGCGGCTACACCTTC. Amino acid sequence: CASSLQGIGGYTF. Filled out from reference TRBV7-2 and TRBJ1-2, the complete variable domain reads GAGVSQSPSNKVTEKGKDVELRCDPISGHTALYWYRQSLGQGLEFLIYFQGNSAPDKSGLPSDRFSAERTGGSVSTLTIQRTQQEDSAVYLCASSLQGIGGYTFGSGTRLTVV.

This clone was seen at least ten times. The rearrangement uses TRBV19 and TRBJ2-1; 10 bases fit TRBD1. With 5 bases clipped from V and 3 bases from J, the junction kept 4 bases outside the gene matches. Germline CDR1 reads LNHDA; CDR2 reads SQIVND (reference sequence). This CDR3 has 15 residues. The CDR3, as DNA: TGTGCCAGTAGTGTGGGACAGGGGTTCTACAATGAGCAGTTCTTC. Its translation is CASSVGQGFYNEQFF. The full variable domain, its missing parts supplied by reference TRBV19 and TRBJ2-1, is DGGITQSPKYLFRKEGQNVTLSCEQNLNHDAMYWYRQDPGQGLRLIYYSQIVNDFQKGDIAEGYSVSREKKESFPLTVTSAQKNPTAFYLCASSVGQGFYNEQFFGPGTRLTVL.

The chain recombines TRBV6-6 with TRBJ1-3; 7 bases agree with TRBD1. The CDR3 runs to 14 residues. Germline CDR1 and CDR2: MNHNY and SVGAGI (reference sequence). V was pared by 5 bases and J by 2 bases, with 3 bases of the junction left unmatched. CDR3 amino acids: CASSQTGTGNTIYF. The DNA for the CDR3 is TGTGCCAGCAGTCAGACAGGGACTGGAAACACCATATATTTT.

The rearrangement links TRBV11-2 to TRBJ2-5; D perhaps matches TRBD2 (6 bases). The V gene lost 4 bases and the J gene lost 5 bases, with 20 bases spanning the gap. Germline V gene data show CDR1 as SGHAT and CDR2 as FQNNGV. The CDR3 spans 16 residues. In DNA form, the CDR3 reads TGTGCCAGCAGCTCCGAAGCCCCTTTTGGGGGGGAGACCCAGTACTTC. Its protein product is CASSSEAPFGGETQYF.

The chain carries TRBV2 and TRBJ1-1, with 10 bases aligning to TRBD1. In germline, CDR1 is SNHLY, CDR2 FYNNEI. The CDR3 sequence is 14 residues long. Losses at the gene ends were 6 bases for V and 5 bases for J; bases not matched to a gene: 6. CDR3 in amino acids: CASSPRQGATEAFF. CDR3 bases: TGTGCCAGCAGCCCTAGACAGGGGGCAACTGAAGCTTTCTTT.

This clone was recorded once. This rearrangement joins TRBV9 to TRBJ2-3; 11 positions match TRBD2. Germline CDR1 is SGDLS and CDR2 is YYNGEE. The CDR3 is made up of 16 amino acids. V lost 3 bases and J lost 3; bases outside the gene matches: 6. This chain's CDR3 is CASSDGLAGVTDTQYF. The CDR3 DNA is TGTGCCAGCAGCGACGGACTAGCGGGCGTTACAGATACGCAGTATTTT.

DNA for the CDR3: TGCGCCAGCACTCCCGAGGGGGAAAACACTGAAGCTTTCTTT. Translation: CASTPEGENTEAFF. V usage is TRBV5-1 and J usage is TRBJ1-1, with TRBD1 as a possible D gene (6 bases). The CDR3 consists of 14 residues. Germline values: CDR1 SGHRS, CDR2 YFSETQ. With 6 bases removed from V and 2 bases from J, the gap between germline ends came to 14 bases.

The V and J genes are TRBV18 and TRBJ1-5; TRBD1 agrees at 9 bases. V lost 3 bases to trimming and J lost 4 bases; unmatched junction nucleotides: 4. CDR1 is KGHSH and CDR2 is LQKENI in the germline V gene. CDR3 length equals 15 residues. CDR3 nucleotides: TGTGCCAGCTCACCGGGGACAGGGACGAATCAGCCCCAGCATTTT. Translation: CASSPGTGTNQPQHF.

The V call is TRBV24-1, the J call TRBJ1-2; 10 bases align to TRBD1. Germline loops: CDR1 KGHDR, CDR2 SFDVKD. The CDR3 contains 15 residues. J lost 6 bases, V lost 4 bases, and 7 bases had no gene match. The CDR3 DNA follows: TGTGCCACCAGTGACTCCAAGGACAGGGGGGATGGCTACACCTTC. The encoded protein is CATSDSKDRGDGYTF.

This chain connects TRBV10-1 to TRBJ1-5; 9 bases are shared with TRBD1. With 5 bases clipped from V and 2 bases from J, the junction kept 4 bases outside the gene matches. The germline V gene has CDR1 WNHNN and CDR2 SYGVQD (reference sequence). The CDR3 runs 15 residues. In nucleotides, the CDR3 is TGCGCCAGCAGTCCGGGACAGGGAGGCAATCAGCCCCAGCATTTT. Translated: CASSPGQGGNQPQHF.

The CDR3 loop is CAISGGLRGYGYTF. CDR3 sequence (DNA): TGTGCCATCAGTGGGGGGCTACGGGGCTATGGCTACACCTTC. The rearrangement links TRBV10-3 to TRBJ1-2; D possibly corresponds to TRBD1 (6 bases). V was clipped by 4 bases and J by 4 bases, with 13 bases between them. The CDR3 loop spans 14 amino acids. CDR1 is ENHRY, CDR2 SYGVKD, per germline.

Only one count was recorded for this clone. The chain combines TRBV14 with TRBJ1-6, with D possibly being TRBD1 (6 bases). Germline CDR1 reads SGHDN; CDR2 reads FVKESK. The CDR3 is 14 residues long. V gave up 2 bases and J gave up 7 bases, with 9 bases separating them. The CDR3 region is CASSQNRENSPLHF. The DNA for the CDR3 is TGTGCCAGCAGCCAAAACAGGGAGAATTCACCCCTCCACTTT. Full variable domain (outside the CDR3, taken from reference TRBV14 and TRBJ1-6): EAGVTQFPSHSVIEKGQTVTLRCDPISGHDNLYWYRRVMGKEIKFLLHFVKESKQDESGMPNNRFLAERTGGTYSTLKVQPAELEDSGVYFCASSQNRENSPLHFGNGTRLTVT.

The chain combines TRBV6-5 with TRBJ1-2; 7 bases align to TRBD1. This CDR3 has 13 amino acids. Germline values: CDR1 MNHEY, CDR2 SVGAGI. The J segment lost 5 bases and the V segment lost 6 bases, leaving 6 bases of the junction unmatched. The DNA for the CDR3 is TGTGCCAGCAGGCCAGGGACAGTTTATGGCTACACCTTC. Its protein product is CASRPGTVYGYTF.

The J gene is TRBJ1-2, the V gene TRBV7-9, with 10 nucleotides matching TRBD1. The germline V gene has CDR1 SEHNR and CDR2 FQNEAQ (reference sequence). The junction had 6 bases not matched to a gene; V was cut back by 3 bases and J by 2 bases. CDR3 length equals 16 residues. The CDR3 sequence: CASSFRRDRGNYGYTF. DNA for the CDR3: TGTGCCAGCAGCTTCCGGAGGGACAGGGGCAACTATGGCTACACCTTC.

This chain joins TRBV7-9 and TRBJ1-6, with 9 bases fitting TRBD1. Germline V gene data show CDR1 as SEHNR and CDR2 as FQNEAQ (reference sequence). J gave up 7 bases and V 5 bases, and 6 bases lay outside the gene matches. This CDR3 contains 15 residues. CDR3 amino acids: CASSTGQGRNSPLHF. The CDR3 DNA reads TGTGCCAGCAGCACAGGACAGGGGAGAAATTCACCCCTCCACTTT.